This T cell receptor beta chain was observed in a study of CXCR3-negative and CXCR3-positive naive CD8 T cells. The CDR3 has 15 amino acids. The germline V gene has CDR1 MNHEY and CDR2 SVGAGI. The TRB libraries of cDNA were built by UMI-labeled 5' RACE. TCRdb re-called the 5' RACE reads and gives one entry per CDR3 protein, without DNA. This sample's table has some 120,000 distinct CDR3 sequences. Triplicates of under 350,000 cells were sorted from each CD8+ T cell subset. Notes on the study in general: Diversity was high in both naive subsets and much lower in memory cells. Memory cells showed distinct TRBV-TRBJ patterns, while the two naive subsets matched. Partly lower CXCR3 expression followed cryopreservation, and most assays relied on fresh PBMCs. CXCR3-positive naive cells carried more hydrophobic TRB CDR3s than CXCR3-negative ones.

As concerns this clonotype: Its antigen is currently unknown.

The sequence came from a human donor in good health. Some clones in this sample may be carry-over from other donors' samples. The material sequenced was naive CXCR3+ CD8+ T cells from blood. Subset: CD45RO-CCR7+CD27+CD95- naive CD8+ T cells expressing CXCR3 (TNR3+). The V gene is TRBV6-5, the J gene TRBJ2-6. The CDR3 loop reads CASSWGTSGANVLTF.